A selection of T cell receptor beta chains follows, all from one sample in a study of T cell repertoires in cytomegalovirus infection. TCRdb recomputed calls from the reads with MiXCR, one row per CDR3 protein. The table shows nearly 700,000 distinct CDR3 sequences, with roughly 33% occurring only once. For these receptors, no antigen is known. Here the sequenced sample was cultured PBMCs, taken from culture after CMV antigen stimulation. The receptors come from a human donor in good health (CMV status not recorded). Some clones in this sample may be carry-over from other donors' samples. The CDR3 runs from the conserved cysteine through the conserved F or W. D genes are given only for firm matches. Clone size, where shown, is once, few, many, or a class for clones that have expanded.

TRBD1	14	TRBV7-2	TRBJ2-5	many	CASGLGGAGETQYF	TGTGCCAGCGGCTTAGGGGGCGCAGGGGAGACCCAGTACTTC
NA	15	TRBV12-3/TRBV12-4	TRBJ1-6	NA	CASRITGARDSPLHF	TGTGCCAGCAGAATCACCGGGGCTCGGGATTCACCCCTCCACTTT
TRBD1	16	TRBV19	TRBJ2-6	many	CASRRDRVLGANVLTF	TGTGCCAGTCGCCGGGACAGGGTTCTTGGGGCCAACGTCCTGACTTTC
NA	12	TRBV12-3/TRBV12-4	TRBJ1-2	few	CASSFLQGAGTF	TGTGCCAGCAGTTTTCTCCAAGGCGCCGGCACCTTC
NA	14	TRBV11-2	TRBJ1-1	few	CASTFSGEGTEAFF	TGTGCCAGCACCTTCTCGGGGGAGGGCACTGAAGCTTTCTTT
NA	15	TRBV7-2	TRBJ1-4	few	CASSSRQVLGEKLFF	TGTGCCAGCAGCTCGCGACAGGTTTTGGGTGAAAAACTGTTTTTT
NA	15	TRBV9	TRBJ1-1	NA	CASSAEGRGNTEAFF	TGTGCCAGCAGCGCGGAGGGCAGGGGAAACACTGAAGCTTTCTTT
NA	14	TRBV29-1	TRBJ2-5	few	CSASSGRVKETQYF	TGCAGCGCCTCCTCGGGGCGGGTTAAAGAGACCCAGTACTTC
NA	12	TRBV12-3/TRBV12-4	TRBJ2-4	few	CASSESGNIQYF	TGTGCCAGCAGCGAGTCGGGGAACATTCAGTACTTC
NA	13	TRBV7-6	TRBJ1-1	many	CASSLAQGTEAFF	TGTGCCAGCAGCTTAGCGCAGGGCACTGAAGCTTTCTTT
TRBD2	16	TRBV7-8	TRBJ2-1	NA	CASRRTSGSSYNEQFF	TGTGCCAGCAGGCGGACTAGCGGAAGCTCCTACAATGAGCAGTTCTTC
TRBD2	15	TRBV7-2	TRBJ2-5	many	CASSLDSGGQETQYF	TGTGCCAGCAGCTTAGATTCGGGGGGCCAAGAGACCCAGTACTTC
NA	15	TRBV19	TRBJ1-1	few	CATRGPYKTNTEAFF	TGTGCCACCCGAGGGCCTTACAAAACGAACACTGAAGCTTTCTTT
NA	16	TRBV2	TRBJ1-3	NA	CASSEMIGGTGNTIYF	TGTGCCAGCAGTGAAATGATCGGTGGGACTGGAAACACCATATATTTT
NA	14	TRBV19	TRBJ1-1	NA	CASRELTENTEAFF	TGTGCCAGTAGAGAACTGACGGAGAACACTGAAGCTTTCTTT
NA	14	TRBV20-1	TRBJ2-3	few	CSARDLSGPDTQYF	TGCAGTGCTAGAGATCTTTCAGGGCCAGATACGCAGTATTTT
NA	14	TRBV12-3/TRBV12-4	TRBJ2-1	few	CASSGSATNNEQFF	TGTGCCAGCAGCGGTAGCGCGACCAACAATGAGCAGTTCTTC
TRBD2	15	TRBV7-7	TRBJ2-5	once	CASSFSSGRSETQYF	TGTGCCAGCAGCTTCTCTAGCGGGAGATCAGAGACCCAGTACTTC
TRBD1	15	TRBV6-2/TRBV6-3	TRBJ1-2	few	CASSFPGQGDYGYTF	TGTGCCAGCAGTTTCCCGGGACAGGGAGACTATGGCTACACCTTC
NA	14	TRBV19	TRBJ2-1	NA	CASRPRGSYNEQFF	TGTGCCAGTCGCCCGCGGGGATCCTACAATGAGCAGTTCTTC
NA	16	TRBV7-2	TRBJ2-3	NA	CASSPLAGENTDTQYF	TGTGCCAGCAGCCCTCTTGCGGGTGAAAACACAGATACGCAGTATTTT
NA	16	TRBV12-3/TRBV12-4	TRBJ2-3	few	CASSLRKGPSQDTQYF	TGTGCCAGCAGTTTACGGAAAGGGCCAAGTCAAGATACGCAGTATTTT